This T cell receptor beta chain was captured by sequencing in a study of blood T cell repertoires in COVID-19. Study overall: Both acute and convalescent COVID-19 samples were obtained from the United States, Italy and Spain.

Losses at the gene ends were 4 bases for V and 3 bases for J; bases not matched to a gene: 9. Germline V lookup: CDR1 SQVTM, CDR2 ANQGSEA. This CDR3 is 15 amino acids long. In the authors' methods: Estimation of nucleated cell counts relied on the amplification of reference gene primers. TCRdb's table, derived via immunoSEQ multiplex PCR, lists solely in-frame clones and lacks some. V, J and clone size derive from that table, while D and trimming were established from the DNA sequence. The sample lists about 130,000 clones; approximately 84% were seen once. V gene TRBV29-1 combines with J gene TRBJ1-5; TRBD1 aligns across 7 bases. This clonotype was sampled from a human donor in a cohort sampled during active COVID-19. Sequencing was done on a sample of peripheral blood. This CDR3 is CSVVVPGGNNQPQHF. The CDR3 DNA reads TGCAGCGTTGTGGTTCCAGGGGGAAACAATCAGCCCCAGCATTTT.